This T cell receptor beta chain was observed in a study of cytomegalovirus exposure and HLA in healthy donors. In the study overall: Falling in the Caucasian-associated ancestry cluster were about four fifths of some 400 genotyped donors. Whole-study results and caveats: In vitro work confirmed that a few CMV-associated chains recognize CMV antigens. For cytomegalovirus status, the classifier reportedly gave diagnoses with high specificity and sensitivity.

The primer mix had 60 Vbeta and 13 Jbeta primers. The table came from immunoSEQ multiplex PCR; TCRdb's copy has only in-frame clones and leaves some out. Found here are approximately 80,000 clones, 65% to 75% of them singletons; the top ten hold around 16%. Only a few counts were recorded for this clone. Its specificity is unknown. Trimming took 3 bases from V and 4 from J; bases not matched to a gene: 3. CDR1 and CDR2 (germline): LNHDA, SQIVND (reference sequence). The CDR3 is 13 amino acids. The sequence came from a woman aged 40 to 50 in good health and CMV-seropositive. The rearrangement joins TRBV19 to TRBJ2-7, with TRBD1 identical over 7 bases. Sequencing input: PBMCs. The CDR3 here is CASSIGTEYEQYF. CDR3 in DNA: TGTGCCAGTAGTATCGGGACAGAGTACGAGCAGTACTTC.